Listed below are T cell receptor beta chains from one sample, sequenced in a study of blood T cell repertoires in COVID-19. Measured with immunoSEQ multiplex PCR; TCRdb has only the in-frame clones, and not every one. The table lists more than 250,000 clones, approximately 90% of them singletons. The sequenced material came from peripheral blood. The source is a woman between 45 and 65 years old with COVID-19, enrolled during active disease. Both conserved end residues are part of each CDR3. The order of the fields is D gene, clone size, V gene, J gene, CDR3 DNA, CDR3 protein. The D gene is left open where the match is weak. Clone sizes are given selectively: once, few, many, or a class where the clone is expanded.

>TRBD2|-|TRBV29-1|TRBJ2-1
TGCAGCGTGGGGGGGGTAGCGGGAGGGCCAGGAAATGAGCAGTTCTTC
CSVGGVAGGPGNEQFF
>-|-|TRBV29-1|TRBJ2-5
TGCAGCGTTGGCGGGAATAGCGGGACCCAGTACTTC
CSVGGNSGTQYF
>TRBD1|-|TRBV5-4|TRBJ2-1
TGTGCCAGCAGCACGTCCCCGGGACAGGGCGGCTATGAGCAGTTCTTC
CASSTSPGQGGYEQFF
>TRBD1|-|TRBV3-1/TRBV3-2|TRBJ1-2
TGTGCCAGCAGCTTCAGACAGGGAATGGCCTATGGCTACACCTTC
CASSFRQGMAYGYTF
>-|-|TRBV5-1|TRBJ2-7
TGCGCCAGCAGCCGAGAAGGGGGCTACGAGCAGTACTTC
CASSREGGYEQYF
>-|-|TRBV19|TRBJ2-1
TGTGCCAGTAGTATTTTAAGCGCATCCTACAATGAGCAGTTCTTC
CASSILSASYNEQFF
>-|-|TRBV6-5|TRBJ2-1
TGTGGCGCGAGGGGGAGCTCCTACAATGAGCAGTTCTTC
CGARGSSYNEQFF
>-|-|TRBV7-3|TRBJ2-7
TGTGCCAGCAGCTTCCAGGGGCGAGAGCAGTACTTC
CASSFQGREQYF
>-|-|TRBV2|TRBJ2-3
TGTGCCAGCAGTGGGTCAGGGGGCACAGATACGCAGTATTTT
CASSGSGGTDTQYF
>TRBD2|-|TRBV5-1|TRBJ2-2
TGCGCCAGCAGCTTGGACGGGAGGGTCACCGGGGAGCTGTTTTTT
CASSLDGRVTGELFF
>TRBD1|-|TRBV9|TRBJ1-5
TGTGCCAGCACCCCCGGGACAGGGCCTCAGCCCCAGCATTTT
CASTPGTGPQPQHF
>-|-|TRBV3-1/TRBV3-2|TRBJ1-6
TGTGCCAGCAGCCAGGGTCAGGTGAATTCACCCCTCCACTTT
CASSQGQVNSPLHF
>TRBD1|-|TRBV3-1/TRBV3-2|TRBJ2-1
TGTGCCAGCAGCCAAAGGGACAGAAGGTCGGATGAGCAGTTCTTC
CASSQRDRRSDEQFF
>-|-|TRBV9|TRBJ2-1
TGTGCCAGCAGCGTATCTATAGATACTAAATACAATGAGCAGTTCTTC
CASSVSIDTKYNEQFF
>TRBD1|once|TRBV5-1|TRBJ2-1
TGCGCCAGCAGCTTGGAGGGGGCTGGATACAATGAGCAGTTCTTC
CASSLEGAGYNEQFF
>TRBD2|-|TRBV9|TRBJ2-3
TGTGCCAGCAGCGTAGCCCCCCAGGGACTAGCGGGAGGGATGGATACGCAGTATTTT
CASSVAPQGLAGGMDTQYF
>TRBD2|-|TRBV5-1|TRBJ2-7
TGCGCCAGCAGTTCTAGCGGGAACTACGAGCAGTACTTC
CASSSSGNYEQYF
>-|few|TRBV30|TRBJ2-1
TGTGCCTGGAGTGTAGTAACGGGAACCAATGAGCAGTTCTTC
CAWSVVTGTNEQFF
>-|-|TRBV7-9|TRBJ1-1
TGTGCCAGCAGCTTAGTACAGGTCGGTACTGAAGCTTTCTTT
CASSLVQVGTEAFF
>TRBD2|-|TRBV10-3|TRBJ2-1
TGTGCCATCGGTAAGGCGGGAGCGGGAGGTTACAATGAGCAGTTCTTC
CAIGKAGAGGYNEQFF
>-|few|TRBV3-1/TRBV3-2|TRBJ2-1
TGTGCCAGCAGCCCCCACGAGCGGAGTTATCCCTACAATGAGCAGTTCTTC
CASSPHERSYPYNEQFF
>-|-|TRBV10-2|TRBJ1-5
TGCGCCAGTGGGGGGAAGTGGCCCCAGCATTTT
CASGGKWPQHF
>TRBD1|-|TRBV5-4|TRBJ2-7
TGTGCCAGCAGCTTATTAGGACAGGGAACCGACGAGCAGTACTTC
CASSLLGQGTDEQYF
>-|-|TRBV4-1|TRBJ2-1
TGCGCCAGCAGCCCTGAAGTTAACGGGAACAATGAGCAGTTCTTC
CASSPEVNGNNEQFF
>TRBD2|-|TRBV5-1|TRBJ2-5
TGCGCCAGCAGCTTGGGAGCGGGAGCTTCTGGGGAGACCCAGTACTTC
CASSLGAGASGETQYF
>-|-|TRBV11-2|TRBJ1-2
TGTGCCAGCATAGGGGCGGCTAACTATGGCTACACCTTC
CASIGAANYGYTF
>TRBD2|-|TRBV14|TRBJ2-1
TGTGCCAGCAGCTCGGGACTAGCGGGAGGCGGCCCACACGATGAGCAGTTCTTC
CASSSGLAGGGPHDEQFF
>-|-|TRBV27|TRBJ2-7
TGTGCCAGCAGTTTAAGCAGGGGATCCTACGAGCAGTACTTC
CASSLSRGSYEQYF
>TRBD2|-|TRBV13|TRBJ2-1
TGTGCCAGCAGCTTACCTACGACTAGCGGGGCGGAGCAGTTCTTC
CASSLPTTSGAEQFF
>TRBD2|-|TRBV11-2|TRBJ2-1
TGTGCCAGCAGACTAGCGGGAGGACCCCAGACCGAGCAGTTCTTC
CASRLAGGPQTEQFF
>-|once|TRBV7-2|TRBJ2-3
TGTGCCAGCAGCGGCGGGCCTAGCACAGATACGCAGTATTTT
CASSGGPSTDTQYF
>TRBD1|-|TRBV5-5|TRBJ1-4
TGTGCCAGCAGCTTGGCCGGGACAGGGAAAGAGGAAAAACTGTTTTTT
CASSLAGTGKEEKLFF
>-|-|TRBV14|TRBJ2-7
TGTGCCAGCAAACTATCGGACACGGTCTACGAGCAGTACTTC
CASKLSDTVYEQYF